Sequencing of this T cell receptor (beta chain) was carried out in a study of response to subunit inactivated influenza vaccine. The germline V gene has CDR1 MNHEY and CDR2 SVGAGI. The CDR3 consists of 15 residues. The germline V and J ends were trimmed by 2 bases and 4 bases, with 14 bases remaining between them. This clonotype has a count of ten or more. The antigen is not known. Study findings and constraints: Authors suggested each seasonal flu vaccination may recruit only limited numbers of new T cells.

TCRdb passed the RT-PCR reads through MiXCR, listing each CDR3 protein once. Altogether hundreds of thousands of distinct CDR3 sequences are present, roughly 18% being singletons, with the ten largest covering roughly a tenth. The specimen was PBMCs from blood, collected roughly 5 days after vaccination. The J gene is TRBJ1-2, the V gene TRBV6-5, with D uncertain. The clonotype comes from a man in his fifties or sixties who received an inactivated influenza vaccine. CDR3 DNA: TGTGCCAGCAGTTACGGAGCCGGAGACTCCTATGGCTACACCTTC. This sequence encodes CASSYGAGDSYGYTF.